This passage covers 14 T cell receptor beta chains from one sample sequenced in a study of Ad26.COV2.S vaccination and SARS-CoV-2 variants. The method was immunoSEQ multiplex PCR; TCRdb's version includes in-frame clones alone and lacks a portion of them. The table has about 350,000 clones, roughly 84% seen once. Treatment meaning: roughly 18 received Ad26.COV2.S at low or high dose, single or two shots; five or six received placebo; per-sample allocation not given. Sampling occurred on day 63 after the first vaccine or placebo injection. Sequencing used peripheral blood, obtained in a trial of Ad26.COV2.S vaccine versus placebo. The source of these receptors is a person aged 18-65 years who received the Ad26.COV2.S COVID-19 vaccine or a placebo.

The genes are TRBV7-2 and TRBJ2-7; 8 bases are shared with TRBD1. The CDR3 contains 15 residues. The ends lost 5 bases at V and 4 bases at J; junction bases unmatched: 10. Germline-derived CDR1 and CDR2 are SGHTA and FQGNSA. CDR3 amino acids: CASSVSGQGDYEQYF. The CDR3 DNA reads as TGTGCCAGCAGCGTATCCGGACAGGGTGATTACGAGCAGTACTTC.

The chain combines TRBV27 with TRBJ2-3; 8 bases fit TRBD2. Losses at the gene ends were 5 bases for V and 1 base for J; bases not matched to a gene: 5. Looked up from germline, CDR1 is MNHEY and CDR2 is SMNVEV (reference sequence). The CDR3 has 15 residues. CDR3 amino acids: CASSIRGGRTDTQYF. CDR3 bases: TGTGCCAGCAGTATACGGGGGGGCCGCACAGATACGCAGTATTTT.

This clone was detected only a few times. The V call is TRBV18, the J call TRBJ1-6; weak D call: TRBD1 (5 bases). The germline V gene encodes CDR1 KGHSH and CDR2 LQKENI. The CDR3 totals 15 residues. Trimming shortened V by 5 bases and J by 7 bases, and 15 bases separated the two germline ends. The CDR3 is CASSARVSGNSPLHF. CDR3 nucleotides: TGTGCCAGCTCAGCCAGGGTATCTGGGAATTCACCCCTCCACTTT.

This clone was observed a handful of times. J is TRBJ1-2 and V is TRBV5-4, with D possibly TRBD1 on 6 matching bases. This CDR3 has 16 residues. V was clipped by 4 bases and J by 4 bases, with 20 bases between them. CDR1 and CDR2 (germline): SGHNT, YYREEE (reference sequence). DNA for the CDR3: TGTGCCAGCAGCCCGGGTACGGGGGGCGCATCCTATGGCTACACCTTC. Translating gives CASSPGTGGASYGYTF.

The chain uses TRBV19 and TRBJ2-7, with D maybe TRBD1 (6 bases). V lost 6 bases and J lost 6, with 24 bases in between. The CDR3 runs 16 residues. CDR1 LNHDA and CDR2 SQIVND come from the germline V gene (reference sequence). The CDR3 region has the DNA TGTGCCAGTAGACAACCAGGAGGACAGACCGCGGCCGAGCAGTACTTC. This sequence encodes CASRQPGGQTAAEQYF.

V gene TRBV11-2 combines with J gene TRBJ1-3; D remains ambiguous. The V gene lost 3 bases and the J gene lost 5 bases, with 8 bases spanning the gap. The germline V gene encodes CDR1 SGHAT and CDR2 FQNNGV. CDR3 length: 13 residues. CDR3 in DNA: TGTGCCAGCAGCTTGGACGGAAGAAACACCATATATTTT. This encodes CASSLDGRNTIYF.

The chain couples TRBV6-5 to TRBJ2-7; a possible D gene is TRBD2 (5 bases). Trimming left V 6 bases short and J 2 bases short, with 14 bases between. This CDR3 has 14 residues. Germline CDR1 MNHEY, CDR2 SVGAGI. CDR3 sequence reads: CASSPRAPPYEQYF. The CDR3 region has the DNA TGTGCCAGCAGCCCGCGGGCCCCCCCCTACGAGCAGTACTTC.

The CDR3 DNA is TGTGCCATCAGTGGGTTTGGGGCCGGAGGGAACTATGGCTACACCTTC. Its translation is CAISGFGAGGNYGYTF. The chain joins TRBV10-3 to TRBJ1-2; D perhaps matches TRBD1 (5 bases). V gave up 4 bases and J gave up 2 bases, with 17 bases separating them. CDR3 size: 16 residues. The germline gives CDR1 ENHRY, CDR2 SYGVKD.

CDR3 residues: CASTRDINSFYGYTF. DNA of the CDR3: TGTGCCAGCACCCGGGACATCAACTCCTTTTATGGCTACACCTTC. The chain joins TRBV2 to TRBJ1-2, with D possibly TRBD1 on 6 matching bases. Germline lookup yields CDR1 SNHLY and CDR2 FYNNEI. V shed 7 bases and J shed 5 bases, with 20 bases lying between them. The CDR3 is 15 residues long.

This rearrangement joins TRBV29-1 to TRBJ2-2; the D call may be TRBD1 or TRBD2 (5 bases each). The CDR3 extends over 14 amino acids. Between the trimmed V and J ends, which lost 1 base and 5 bases, there was a span of 11 bases. The V gene's germline CDR1 is SQVTM and CDR2 ANQGSEA. The CDR3 loop is CSVEVGWGTGELFF. As DNA, the CDR3 is TGCAGCGTTGAAGTGGGCTGGGGGACCGGGGAGCTGTTTTTT.

The V call is TRBV5-4, the J call TRBJ1-1, with D maybe TRBD1 (5 bases). Trimming took 3 bases from V and 3 from J, leaving 9 bases between them. The CDR3 runs 13 residues. Germline CDR1 is SGHNT and CDR2 is YYREEE (reference sequence). CDR3 amino acids: CASSSGQDTEAFF. The CDR3 region has the DNA TGTGCCAGCAGCTCAGGGCAAGACACTGAAGCTTTCTTT.

The chain employs TRBV7-9 and TRBJ1-4; weak D call: TRBD1 (5 bases). Germline CDR1 SEHNR, CDR2 FQNEAQ (reference sequence). V lost 7 bases, J lost 3 bases, and 6 bases lay in between. This CDR3 spans 12 amino acids. The CDR3, as DNA: TGTGCCAGCACGGGACCTAATGAAAAACTGTTTTTT. This translates into CASTGPNEKLFF.

V usage is TRBV27 and J usage is TRBJ2-2; TRBD1 agrees at 7 bases. Trimming removed 4 bases from V and 0 bases from J; junction bases left unmatched: 2. There are 15 residues in the CDR3. The germline CDR1 and CDR2 sequences are MNHEY and SMNVEV (reference sequence). The CDR3 DNA reads as TGTGCCAGCAGTTCTGGGACAGCGAACACCGGGGAGCTGTTTTTT. It encodes CASSSGTANTGELFF.

The chain carries TRBV6-1 and TRBJ2-7; 7 bases are shared with TRBD1. Germline CDR1 reads MNHNS; CDR2 reads SASEGT. The CDR3 contains 15 residues. V lost 3 bases and J lost 3; bases outside the gene matches: 8. The CDR3 nucleotides are TGTGCCAGCAGTGACCGGGACAGAGCCCTCTACGAGCAGTACTTC. It specifies CASSDRDRALYEQYF.